Listed here are 19 T cell receptor beta chains from one sample, sequenced in a study of T cells in tuberculosis. Profiled with immunoSEQ multiplex PCR; TCRdb holds only in-frame clones, not every one. The data contain fewer than 30,000 clones, over 85% of them singletons. What was sequenced was PBMCs. The origin of the receptors is a donor under 30 with latent tuberculosis or without tuberculosis infection.

J is TRBJ1-6 and V is TRBV5-4; 7 positions match TRBD1. Losses at the gene ends were 4 bases for V and 0 bases for J; bases not matched to a gene: 4. Germline values: CDR1 SGHNT, CDR2 YYREEE (reference sequence). The CDR3 has 16 amino acids. CDR3 sequence reads: CASSATGSSYNSPLHF. CDR3 nucleotide sequence: TGTGCCAGCAGCGCGACAGGGAGCTCCTATAATTCACCCCTCCACTTT.

The genes are TRBV25-1 and TRBJ1-6; D unclear. CDR1 MGHDK and CDR2 SYGVNS come from the germline V gene. This CDR3 has 13 amino acids. Trimming removed 3 bases from V and 3 bases from J, with 3 bases in between. The CDR3 spells CASSDSYNSPLHF. The CDR3 nucleotides are TGTGCCAGCAGTGACAGCTATAATTCACCCCTCCACTTT.

The chain joins TRBV29-1 to TRBJ1-1; no definite D call. Germline loops: CDR1 SQVTM, CDR2 ANQGSEA. The CDR3 totals 13 residues. The V and J ends lost 4 bases and 11 bases respectively, with 20 bases between them. For the CDR3, the DNA is TGCAGCGTTGTAGTTGGAGCGGTTTCGATGGCTTTCTTT. It specifies CSVVVGAVSMAFF.

The chain carries TRBV18 and TRBJ1-2; D not certain. V lost 0 bases to trimming and J lost 5 bases, with 10 bases between them. This CDR3 has 14 residues. The germline gives CDR1 KGHSH, CDR2 LQKENI. The chain's CDR3 is CASSPPSRFYGYTF. For the CDR3, the DNA is TGTGCCAGCTCACCACCGTCCAGGTTTTATGGCTACACCTTC.

This chain joins TRBV15 and TRBJ2-1, with TRBD1 matching 9 bases. CDR3 length equals 16 residues. With V trimmed by 1 base and J by 3 bases, 4 bases remained unmatched. Per the germline V gene, CDR1 is LNHNV and CDR2 is YYDKDF (reference sequence). The CDR3 region is CATSRAGQGIYNEQFF. CDR3 bases: TGTGCCACCAGCAGAGCTGGACAGGGGATCTACAATGAGCAGTTCTTC.

This clone was observed a handful of times. J is TRBJ2-4 and V is TRBV11-3, with D tentatively TRBD1 (5 bases). Germline CDR1 reads SGHNT; CDR2 reads YENEEA. The CDR3 length is 16 residues. Trimming shortened V by 4 bases and J by 0 bases, and 13 bases separated the two germline ends. Written as DNA, the CDR3 is TGTGCCAGCAGCTCGAGCAGGGTAGGAGCCAAAAACATTCAGTACTTC. Protein: CASSSSRVGAKNIQYF.

This chain links TRBV27 with TRBJ1-2, with D hard to call. V was clipped by 5 bases and J by 1 base, with 14 bases between them. Per germline, CDR1 MNHEY and CDR2 SMNVEV (reference sequence). The CDR3 is 15 amino acids. The CDR3 sequence: CASSPKDSNNYGYTF. The CDR3 DNA reads as TGTGCCAGCAGTCCAAAGGACTCGAATAACTATGGCTACACCTTC.

The chain uses TRBV5-1 and TRBJ2-3; D possibly corresponds to TRBD2 (6 bases). Trimming removed 7 bases at V and 1 base at J, with 13 bases between. Germline CDR1 reads SGHRS; CDR2 reads YFSETQ. This CDR3 spans 14 amino acids. The CDR3 bases are TGCGCCAGCTCCCGGGGGAAAGGCACAGATACGCAGTATTTT. This gives the protein CASSRGKGTDTQYF.

CDR3 sequence: CASSLHRVGGYTF. Written as DNA, the CDR3 is TGTGCCAGCAGCTTACACAGGGTTGGTGGCTACACCTTC. The chain has TRBV7-2 and TRBJ1-2, with D possibly TRBD1 on 6 matching bases. With 2 bases removed from V and 7 bases from J, the gap between germline ends came to 11 bases. The CDR3 covers 13 residues. CDR1 and CDR2 (germline): SGHTA, FQGNSA.

This clone was detected once. V is TRBV11-3 and J is TRBJ2-7; 11 nucleotides line up with TRBD2. J was trimmed by 2 bases and V by 3 bases; bases with no gene match: 3. The CDR3 has 15 amino acids. Germline V gives CDR1 SGHNT, CDR2 YENEEA. The CDR3 DNA reads TGTGCCAGCAGCTTTACTAGCGGGAGCGCCTACGAGCAGTACTTC. It specifies CASSFTSGSAYEQYF.

The J gene is TRBJ1-1, the V gene TRBV10-3; 7 bases align to TRBD1. The germline V gene has CDR1 ENHRY and CDR2 SYGVKD. The length of the CDR3 is 13 residues. J lost 5 bases, V lost 4 bases, and 4 bases had no gene match. The CDR3 reads CAISGQGGTEAFF. CDR3 nucleotide sequence: TGTGCCATCAGTGGACAGGGAGGAACTGAAGCTTTCTTT.

The rearrangement joins TRBV19 to TRBJ1-4; D possibly corresponds to TRBD1 (5 bases). The V gene lost 5 bases and the J gene lost 4 bases, with 17 bases spanning the gap. CDR1 is LNHDA, CDR2 SQIVND, per germline (reference sequence). The CDR3 is 16 amino acids. The CDR3 loop reads CASSPDDRSYNEKLFF. CDR3 DNA: TGTGCCAGTAGTCCCGATGACAGAAGCTATAATGAAAAACTGTTTTTT.

The chain uses TRBV9 and TRBJ2-2; D perhaps matches TRBD1 (5 bases). Trimming pared 3 bases from V and 4 bases from J, leaving 13 bases between. Germline V lookup: CDR1 SGDLS, CDR2 YYNGEE. The CDR3 is made up of 15 amino acids. The CDR3 bases are TGTGCCAGCAGCGCCGACAGACGTGGCACCGGGGAGCTGTTTTTT. Residues: CASSADRRGTGELFF.

The rearrangement joins TRBV5-6 to TRBJ2-1, with TRBD2 identical over 10 bases. Looked up from germline, CDR1 is SGHDT and CDR2 is YYEEEE. The CDR3 is 15 amino acids. The J segment lost 9 bases and the V segment lost 1 base, leaving 7 bases of the junction unmatched. In nucleotides, the CDR3 is TGTGCCAGCAGCTTGTCCCCAGCGGGGGGGAGTGAGCAGTTCTTC. It specifies CASSLSPAGGSEQFF.

This clone has more than one count but fewer than ten. This chain uses TRBV9 with TRBJ2-2, with D perhaps matching TRBD2 (6 bases). Germline lookup yields CDR1 SGDLS and CDR2 YYNGEE. There are 17 residues in the CDR3. Trimming removed 2 bases from V and 3 bases from J, with 17 bases in between. CDR3 nucleotides: TGTGCCAGCAGCGTGGGAATTCGGGAGTCCTACACCGGGGAGCTGTTTTTT. This encodes CASSVGIRESYTGELFF. Full variable domain (remainder filled in from reference TRBV9 and TRBJ2-2): DSGVTQTPKHLITATGQRVTLRCSPRSGDLSVYWYQQSLDQGLQFLIQYYNGEERAKGNILERFSAQQFPDLHSELNLSSLELGDSALYFCASSVGIRESYTGELFFGEGSRLTVL.

The chain is built from TRBV6-1 and TRBJ1-5, with no clear D. The V end lost 7 bases, the J end lost 0 bases, and 13 bases lay between the germline ends. CDR3 length: 15 amino acids. Germline CDR1 and CDR2: MNHNS and SASEGT. The CDR3 DNA follows: TGTGCCAGCACCCCGGGGTTTTATAGCAATCAGCCCCAGCATTTT. It yields the protein CASTPGFYSNQPQHF.

The rearrangement uses TRBV2 and TRBJ2-7, with 8 bases fitting TRBD2. The CDR3 loop spans 14 amino acids. J lost 5 bases, V lost 3 bases, and 6 bases had no gene match. The germline V gene encodes CDR1 SNHLY and CDR2 FYNNEI. The CDR3 region is CASSDLGLVDEQYF. CDR3 in DNA: TGTGCCAGCAGTGACTTGGGACTAGTCGACGAGCAGTACTTC.

The chain is built from TRBV19 and TRBJ2-1; TRBD1 might be the D (6 bases). V lost 1 base to trimming and J lost 4 bases, with 11 bases between them. The CDR3 runs 15 residues. From germline, CDR1 is LNHDA and CDR2 SQIVND (reference sequence). The CDR3 region is CASSIGGGAYNEQFF. For the CDR3, the DNA is TGTGCCAGTAGTATAGGAGGGGGTGCATACAATGAGCAGTTCTTC. Together with reference TRBV19 and TRBJ2-1, the CDR3 gives the full variable domain: DGGITQSPKYLFRKEGQNVTLSCEQNLNHDAMYWYRQDPGQGLRLIYYSQIVNDFQKGDIAEGYSVSREKKESFPLTVTSAQKNPTAFYLCASSIGGGAYNEQFFGPGTRLTVL.

The chain employs TRBV7-2 and TRBJ2-1; a possible D gene is TRBD2 (5 bases). The V gene's germline CDR1 is SGHTA and CDR2 FQGNSA. The CDR3 loop spans 10 amino acids. V was shortened by 9 bases and J by 10 bases, with 10 bases between the two germline ends. This CDR3 reads CASGRGEQFF. CDR3 sequence (DNA): TGTGCCAGTGGCCGCGGGGAGCAGTTCTTC.